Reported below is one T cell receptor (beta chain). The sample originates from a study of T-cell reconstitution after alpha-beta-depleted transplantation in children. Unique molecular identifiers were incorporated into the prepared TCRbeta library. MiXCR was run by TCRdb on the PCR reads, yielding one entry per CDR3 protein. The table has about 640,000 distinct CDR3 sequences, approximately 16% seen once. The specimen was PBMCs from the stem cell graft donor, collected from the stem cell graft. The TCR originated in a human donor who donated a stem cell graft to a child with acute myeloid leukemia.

CDR3 in amino acids: CSASKGPQRNGYTF. CDR3 nucleotide sequence: TGCAGTGCTAGTAAAGGGCCACAGAGGAATGGCTACACCTTC. The J gene is TRBJ1-2, the V gene TRBV20-1; D ambiguous. Germline V CDR1 and CDR2: DFQATT, SNEGSKA (reference sequence). This CDR3 is built from 14 residues. Trimming pared 3 bases from V and 6 bases from J, leaving 17 bases between.